This T cell receptor beta chain was recorded in a study of shared clonotypes between healthy human individuals. Broader study findings: Only blood samples were collected, and tissue repertoires likely differ.

A word on this clone: The antigen remains unidentified.

Assay: immunoSEQ multiplex PCR; the TCRdb copy retains only in-frame clones and omits some. The data show roughly 2.2 million clones, about 90% seen once. This TCR was sampled from a man younger than 35 in good health. Some clones in this sample may be carry-over from other donors' samples. What was sequenced was naive CD4+ T cells from PBMCs. Subset reported: CD45RA+ positively selected.

CDR3 sequence: CASSLLSVLSKSGANVLTF. In DNA form, the CDR3 reads TGTGCCAGCAGCTTGTTGTCAGTTTTGAGCAAATCTGGGGCCAACGTCCTGACTTTC. V gene TRBV5-5 combines with J gene TRBJ2-6; no clear D gene. CDR1 is SGHKS and CDR2 is YYEKEE in the germline V gene (reference sequence). The CDR3 covers 19 residues. Trimming left V 1 base short and J 1 base short, with 18 bases between.